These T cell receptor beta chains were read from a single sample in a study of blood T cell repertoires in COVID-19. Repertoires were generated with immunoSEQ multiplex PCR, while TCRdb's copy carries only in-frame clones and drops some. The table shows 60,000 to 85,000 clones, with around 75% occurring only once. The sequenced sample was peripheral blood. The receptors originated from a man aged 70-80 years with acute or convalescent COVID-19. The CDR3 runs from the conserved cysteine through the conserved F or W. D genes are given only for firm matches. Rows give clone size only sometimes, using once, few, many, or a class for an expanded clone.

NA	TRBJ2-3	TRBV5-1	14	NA	CASSVGLNTDTQYF	TGCGCCAGCAGCGTAGGACTGAACACAGATACGCAGTATTTT
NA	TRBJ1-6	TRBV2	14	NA	CASSEDGAPSPLHF	TGTGCCAGCAGTGAAGACGGAGCCCCTTCACCCCTCCACTTT
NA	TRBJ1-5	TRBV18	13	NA	CASSVTGGQPQHF	TGTGCCAGCTCAGTGACAGGCGGGCAGCCCCAGCATTTT
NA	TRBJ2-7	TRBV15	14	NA	CATSREGGRDEQYF	TGTGCCACCAGCAGGGAGGGGGGGCGCGACGAGCAGTACTTC
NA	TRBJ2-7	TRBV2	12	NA	CASGGTSYEQYF	TGTGCCAGCGGGGGGACCTCCTACGAGCAGTACTTC
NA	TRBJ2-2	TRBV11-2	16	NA	CASSLASGLYTGELFF	TGTGCCAGCAGCTTAGCGTCCGGACTTTACACCGGGGAGCTGTTTTTT
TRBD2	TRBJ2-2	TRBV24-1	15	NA	CATSGLAGVTGELFF	TGTGCCACCAGTGGACTAGCGGGAGTCACCGGGGAGCTGTTTTTT
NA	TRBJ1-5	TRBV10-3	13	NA	CAITEGSNQPQHF	TGTGCCATCACCGAGGGTAGCAATCAGCCCCAGCATTTT
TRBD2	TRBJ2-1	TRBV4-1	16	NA	CASSQVGLAGANEQFF	TGCGCCAGCAGCCAAGTGGGACTAGCGGGAGCCAATGAGCAGTTCTTC
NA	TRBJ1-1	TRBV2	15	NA	CASSDSIVMNTEAFF	TGTGCCAGCAGTGATAGTATAGTTATGAACACTGAAGCTTTCTTT
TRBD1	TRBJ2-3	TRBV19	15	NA	CASSTGQGHTDTQYF	TGTGCCAGTAGTACGGGACAGGGTCACACAGATACGCAGTATTTT
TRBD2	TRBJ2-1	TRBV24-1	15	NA	CATSDWGLAGREQFF	TGTGCCACCAGTGATTGGGGACTAGCGGGAAGGGAGCAGTTCTTC
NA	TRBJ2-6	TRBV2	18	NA	CASIIQSRFPSGANVLTF	TGTGCCAGCATTATACAGAGCCGGTTCCCGTCTGGGGCCAACGTCCTGACTTTC
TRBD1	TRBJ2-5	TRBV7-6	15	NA	CASSNTGGAGETQYF	TGTGCCAGCAGTAACACAGGGGGAGCTGGGGAGACCCAGTACTTC
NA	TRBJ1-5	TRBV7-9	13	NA	CASSSQGLQPQHF	TGTGCCAGCAGTTCCCAGGGGCTTCAGCCCCAGCATTTT
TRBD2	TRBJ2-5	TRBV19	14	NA	CASSFSGRGETQYF	TGTGCCAGTAGTTTTAGCGGGAGAGGAGAGACCCAGTACTTC
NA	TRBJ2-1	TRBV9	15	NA	CASSVEISSYNEQFF	TGTGCCAGCAGCGTAGAAATCAGCTCCTACAATGAGCAGTTCTTC
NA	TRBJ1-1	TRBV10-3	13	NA	CAIRSGVNTEAFF	TGTGCCATCCGTTCCGGGGTCAACACTGAAGCTTTCTTT
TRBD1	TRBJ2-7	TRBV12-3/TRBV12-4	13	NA	CASSPDRGYEQYF	TGTGCCAGCAGCCCGGACAGGGGCTACGAGCAGTACTTC
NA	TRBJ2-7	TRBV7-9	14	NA	CASSLQDSSSEQYF	TGTGCCAGCAGCTTACAGGACTCCTCTTCCGAGCAGTACTTC
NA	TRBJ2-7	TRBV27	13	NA	CASSGTPSYEQYF	TGTGCCAGCAGTGGGACTCCGTCCTACGAGCAGTACTTC
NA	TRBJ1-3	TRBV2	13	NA	CASSEGLGDTIYF	TGTGCCAGCAGTGAAGGTCTCGGGGACACCATATATTTT
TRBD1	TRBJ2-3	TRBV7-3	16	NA	CASSRTGGSGTDTQYF	TGTGCCAGCAGCCGGACAGGGGGCTCAGGTACAGATACGCAGTATTTT
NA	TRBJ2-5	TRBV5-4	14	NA	CASSPRREVETQYF	TGTGCCAGCAGCCCCCGTCGGGAAGTAGAGACCCAGTACTTC
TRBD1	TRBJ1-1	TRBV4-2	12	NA	CASSHQGDEAFF	TGTGCCAGCAGCCATCAGGGGGATGAAGCTTTCTTT
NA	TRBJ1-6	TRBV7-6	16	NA	CASSLEAGFYNSPLHF	TGTGCCAGCAGCTTAGAGGCAGGGTTCTATAATTCACCCCTCCACTTT
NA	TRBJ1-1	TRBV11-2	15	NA	CASSLEGSRGTEAFF	TGTGCCAGCAGCTTAGAAGGCAGCCGGGGCACTGAAGCTTTCTTT
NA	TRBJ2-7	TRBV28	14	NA	CASSLRLLSYEQYF	TGTGCCAGCAGTTTACGGTTACTCTCCTACGAGCAGTACTTC
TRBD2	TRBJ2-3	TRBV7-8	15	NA	CASSLRRGGSDTQYF	TGTGCCAGCAGCTTACGACGGGGAGGGTCAGATACGCAGTATTTT
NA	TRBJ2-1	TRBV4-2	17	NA	CASSRHTGEEFENEQFF	TGTGCCAGCAGCCGACATACGGGAGAAGAGTTTGAGAATGAGCAGTTCTTC
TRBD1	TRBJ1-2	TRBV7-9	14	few	CASSLGQDLGGYTF	TGTGCCAGCAGCCTGGGACAGGACCTCGGGGGCTACACCTTC
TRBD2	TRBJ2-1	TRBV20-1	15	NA	CSASPRTSGSHEQFF	TGCAGTGCAAGTCCGAGGACTAGCGGGAGTCATGAGCAGTTCTTC
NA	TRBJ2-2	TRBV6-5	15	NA	CASKGQFANTGELFF	TGTGCCAGCAAAGGACAGTTTGCGAACACCGGGGAGCTGTTTTTT
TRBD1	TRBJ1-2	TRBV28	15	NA	CASSFPGGGQIGYTF	TGTGCCAGCAGTTTCCCCGGAGGGGGACAGATTGGCTACACCTTC
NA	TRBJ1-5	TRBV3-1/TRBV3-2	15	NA	CASSQDRGQYRPQHF	TGTGCCAGCAGCCAAGATAGGGGCCAGTACCGGCCCCAGCATTTT
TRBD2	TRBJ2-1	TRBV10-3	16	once	CAISESAVAGGNEQFF	TGTGCCATCAGTGAGTCGGCAGTAGCGGGAGGGAATGAGCAGTTCTTC
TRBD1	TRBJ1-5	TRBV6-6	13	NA	CASSTTGARTQHF	TGTGCCAGCAGCACGACAGGGGCAAGGACCCAGCATTTT
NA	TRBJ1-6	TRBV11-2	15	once	CASSLVSNRASPLHF	TGTGCCAGCAGCTTAGTTAGTAACAGGGCTTCACCCCTCCACTTT
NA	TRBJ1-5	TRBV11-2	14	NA	CASSPGGGLQPQHF	TGTGCCAGCAGCCCCGGGGGGGGTCTTCAGCCCCAGCATTTT
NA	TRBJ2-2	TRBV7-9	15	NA	CASSPPNRVSGELFF	TGTGCCAGCAGCCCCCCCAACAGGGTGTCCGGGGAGCTGTTTTTT
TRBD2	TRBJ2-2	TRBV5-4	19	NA	CASSLGPLAGGQNTGELFF	TGTGCCAGCAGCTTGGGCCCCCTAGCGGGAGGGCAAAACACCGGGGAGCTGTTTTTT
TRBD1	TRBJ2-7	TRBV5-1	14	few	CASSLITGGYEQYF	TGCGCCAGCAGCTTGATTACAGGGGGCTACGAGCAGTACTTC
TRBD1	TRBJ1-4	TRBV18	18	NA	CASSPRPGQAAGDEKLFF	TGTGCCAGCTCACCTCGACCGGGACAGGCAGCTGGGGATGAAAAACTGTTTTTT
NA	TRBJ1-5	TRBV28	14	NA	CASNPDSRTQPQHF	TGTGCCAGCAACCCGGACAGTAGGACTCAGCCCCAGCATTTT
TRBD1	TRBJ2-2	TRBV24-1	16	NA	CATSDGTGVLTGELFF	TGTGCCACCAGTGACGGGACAGGGGTCCTCACCGGGGAGCTGTTTTTT
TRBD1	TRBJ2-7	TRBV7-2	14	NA	CASSLGQAAGEQYF	TGTGCCAGCAGCCTTGGACAGGCCGCCGGGGAGCAGTACTTC
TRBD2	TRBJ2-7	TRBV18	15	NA	CASSPPGLKGSEQYF	TGTGCCAGCTCACCACCGGGACTAAAGGGTTCCGAGCAGTACTTC
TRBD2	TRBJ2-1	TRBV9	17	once	CASSALAAASAYNEQFF	TGTGCCAGCAGCGCCCTAGCGGCAGCATCGGCCTACAATGAGCAGTTCTTC
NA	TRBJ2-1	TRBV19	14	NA	CASTSPRGLREQFF	TGTGCCAGTACCTCTCCCCGGGGGTTACGGGAGCAGTTCTTC
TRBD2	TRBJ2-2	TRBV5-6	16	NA	CASSWGLAPNTGELFF	TGTGCCAGCAGCTGGGGACTAGCGCCTAACACCGGGGAGCTGTTTTTT
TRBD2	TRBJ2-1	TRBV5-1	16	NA	CASSLAASGPYNEQFF	TGCGCCAGCAGCTTGGCGGCTAGCGGACCTTACAATGAGCAGTTCTTC
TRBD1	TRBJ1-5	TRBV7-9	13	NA	CASTGTGEQPQHF	TGTGCCAGCACCGGGACAGGGGAACAGCCCCAGCATTTT
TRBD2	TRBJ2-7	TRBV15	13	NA	CATRGREGAEQYF	TGTGCCACCCGGGGGCGGGAGGGCGCGGAGCAGTACTTC
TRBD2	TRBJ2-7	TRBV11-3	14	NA	CASSPAAGAYEQYF	TGTGCCAGCAGCCCCGCAGCGGGAGCCTACGAGCAGTACTTC
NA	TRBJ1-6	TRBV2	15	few	CASSLTSSYNSPLHF	TGTGCCAGCAGTCTAACCTCATCTTATAATTCACCCCTCCACTTT
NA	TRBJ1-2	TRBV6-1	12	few	CASSEVVIGYTF	TGTGCCAGCAGTGAAGTCGTAATTGGCTACACCTTC
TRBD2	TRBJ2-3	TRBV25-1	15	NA	CASQATSGSWDTQYF	TGTGCCAGCCAGGCGACTAGCGGGAGTTGGGATACGCAGTATTTT
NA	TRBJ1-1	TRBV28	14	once	CASRPGHLNTEAFF	TGTGCCAGCAGGCCGGGACACCTGAACACTGAAGCTTTCTTT
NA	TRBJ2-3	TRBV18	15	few	CASSPLAGGTDTQYF	TGTGCCAGCTCACCACTGGCAGGGGGCACAGATACGCAGTATTTT
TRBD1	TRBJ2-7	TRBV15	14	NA	CAAGRGQGPYEQYF	TGTGCCGCTGGACGGGGACAGGGCCCCTACGAGCAGTACTTC